The 32 T cell receptor beta chains in this list originate from one sample, sequenced in a study of shared clonotypes between healthy human individuals. The data were produced by immunoSEQ multiplex PCR, yet TCRdb's version contains in-frame clones alone and is incomplete. The data contain over a million clones, less than 99% of them singletons. The specimen sequenced was naive CD4+ T cells sorted from blood. Indicated subset: CD45RA+ positively selected. These receptor sequences come from a man younger than 40 in good health.

This clone appeared a single time. The rearrangement links TRBV6-1 to TRBJ1-1; no definite D call. This CDR3 spans 12 amino acids. With 8 bases removed from V and 1 base from J, the gap between germline ends came to 8 bases. CDR1 and CDR2 (germline): MNHNS, SASEGT. The CDR3 spells CASRKGNTEAFF. CDR3 nucleotides: TGTGCCAGCCGGAAGGGGAACACTGAAGCTTTCTTT.

The V and J genes are TRBV19 and TRBJ1-5; possible D gene TRBD1, 5 bases. Per the germline V gene, CDR1 is LNHDA and CDR2 is SQIVND (reference sequence). The CDR3 extends over 14 amino acids. V was cut by 9 bases and J by 9 bases, with 21 bases left in between. The DNA of the CDR3 is TGTGCCAGCTGCCTCGGGACGCCCGGATTGCCCCAGCATTTT. It encodes CASCLGTPGLPQHF.

V is TRBV6-5 and J is TRBJ1-5; TRBD1 matches at 7 bases. The trim removed 6 bases at V and 3 bases at J, leaving 8 bases unmatched. From germline, CDR1 is MNHEY and CDR2 SVGAGI. This CDR3 has 15 residues. The CDR3 loop is CASSARGTDNQPQHF. CDR3 sequence (DNA): TGTGCCAGCAGCGCCCGCGGGACAGACAATCAGCCCCAGCATTTT.

This clone was counted once. The identical CDR3 is also encoded by other nucleotide sequences in the sample. V gene TRBV28 combines with J gene TRBJ1-5; no definite D call. The V end lost 3 bases, the J end lost 2 bases, and 2 bases lay between the germline ends. The CDR3 is 12 residues long. Germline V CDR1 and CDR2: MDHEN, SYDVKM. This CDR3 is CASSLRNQPQHF. Here the CDR3 DNA reads TGTGCCAGCAGTTTGCGCAATCAGCCCCAGCATTTT.

This CDR3 is CASSFLGSSSYNEQFF. The CDR3 DNA follows: TGTGCCAGCAGTTTTTTGGGGAGCAGCTCCTACAATGAGCAGTTCTTC. The chain links TRBV27 to TRBJ2-1; D is possibly TRBD2 (5 bases). Germline V gene lookup returns CDR1 MNHEY and CDR2 SMNVEV (reference sequence). V was trimmed by 3 bases and J by 0 bases, leaving 12 bases between them. There are 16 residues in the CDR3.

The rearrangement links TRBV28 to TRBJ2-6; no reliable D call. Germline CDR1 reads MDHEN; CDR2 reads SYDVKM. Trimming pared 6 bases from V and 0 bases from J, leaving 18 bases between. The CDR3 runs to 18 residues. CDR3 coding DNA: TGTGCCAGCAGCCCCCATCCAATAGCTTACTCTGGGGCCAACGTCCTGACTTTC. It yields the protein CASSPHPIAYSGANVLTF.

The chain has TRBV15 and TRBJ2-7; 8 bases map to TRBD1. There are 16 residues in the CDR3. The germline CDR1 and CDR2 sequences are LNHNV and YYDKDF (reference sequence). Germline trimming cut 2 bases from V and 0 bases from J; bases unmatched to any gene: 6. The CDR3 nucleotides read TGTGCCACCAGCAGACCCGGACAGGGCCGCTCCTACGAGCAGTACTTC. Translated: CATSRPGQGRSYEQYF. The full variable domain, rest sourced from reference TRBV15 and TRBJ2-7, is DAMVIQNPRYQVTQFGKPVTLSCSQTLNHNVMYWYQQKSSQAPKLLFHYYDKDFNNEADTPDNFQSRRPNTSFCFLDIRSPGLGDTAMYLCATSRPGQGRSYEQYFGPGTRLTVT.

The chain uses TRBV5-4 and TRBJ2-1; no clear D gene. V lost 3 bases and J 1 base, leaving 8 bases between the germline ends. The CDR3 contains 14 residues. CDR1 and CDR2 (germline): SGHNT, YYREEE (reference sequence). The CDR3 sequence is CASSSPGSYNEQFF. CDR3 in DNA: TGTGCCAGCAGCTCCCCCGGGTCCTACAATGAGCAGTTCTTC.

The gene calls are TRBV9 and TRBJ2-1; D may be TRBD2 (6 bases). The CDR3 has 16 amino acids. V gave up 4 bases and J gave up 5 bases, with 19 bases separating them. CDR1 and CDR2 from the germline V gene are SGDLS and YYNGEE. In DNA form, the CDR3 reads TGTGCCAGCAGCCCAAATTGGAGGGAGAGAGACAATGAGCAGTTCTTC. Translation: CASSPNWRERDNEQFF.

For this clone: The same CDR3 also results from other DNA sequences found in this sample. The CDR3 coding sequence is TGTGCCAGCAGCTTAGGGACAGCGAACACTGAAGCTTTCTTT. Translated: CASSLGTANTEAFF. The rearrangement joins TRBV7-6 to TRBJ1-1, with a possible D match to TRBD1 (6 bases). This CDR3 region has 14 residues. CDR1 and CDR2 from the germline V gene are SGHVS and FNYEAQ. V lost 1 base and J lost 1, with 7 bases in between. Full variable domain (missing parts from reference TRBV7-6 and TRBJ1-1): GAGVSQSPRYKVTKRGQDVALRCDPISGHVSLYWYRQALGQGPEFLTYFNYEAQQDKSGLPNDRFSAERPEGSISTLTIQRTEQRDSAMYRCASSLGTANTEAFFGQGTRLTVV.

J is TRBJ1-2 and V is TRBV6-1, with 7 bases lining up with TRBD1. Looked up from germline, CDR1 is MNHNS and CDR2 is SASEGT. The CDR3 totals 15 residues. Trimming at V came to 4 bases and at J to 4 bases, leaving 9 bases not matched to a gene. The DNA of the CDR3 is TGTGCCAGCAGTGTTTTGCCGGGACAGAGCTATGGCTACACCTTC. Protein sequence: CASSVLPGQSYGYTF.

The gene calls are TRBV5-4 and TRBJ2-7, with D possibly called TRBD1 or TRBD2 (5 bases each). Trimming pared 2 bases from V and 7 bases from J, leaving 19 bases between. Germline V gene lookup returns CDR1 SGHNT and CDR2 YYREEE (reference sequence). The CDR3 is made up of 15 amino acids. The CDR3 sequence: CASSFKGTALGEQYF. DNA for the CDR3: TGTGCCAGCAGCTTCAAGGGGACGGCCTTGGGGGAGCAGTACTTC.

V gene TRBV7-6 combines with J gene TRBJ2-7; D remains ambiguous. This CDR3 comprises 15 residues. The V end lost 1 base, the J end lost 0 bases, and 10 bases lay between the germline ends. The germline gives CDR1 SGHVS, CDR2 FNYEAQ. CDR3 amino acids: CASSLGRLSSYEQYF. CDR3 DNA: TGTGCCAGCAGCTTAGGTCGCTTATCCTCCTACGAGCAGTACTTC.

The chain has TRBV27 and TRBJ2-2; D assignment may be TRBD1 or TRBD2 (6 bases each). Germline V gene lookup returns CDR1 MNHEY and CDR2 SMNVEV (reference sequence). V was shortened by 7 bases and J by 4 bases, with 22 bases between the two germline ends. This CDR3 is built from 17 residues. CDR3: CASNWRGTGLSTGELFF. The CDR3 DNA reads TGTGCCAGCAATTGGAGGGGGACGGGATTGAGCACCGGGGAGCTGTTTTTT.

The chain has TRBV11-2 and TRBJ2-1; possibly TRBD2 for D (6 bases). The CDR3 runs to 14 residues. The V end was cut by 5 bases, the J end by 8 bases, with 16 bases between. Per the germline V gene, CDR1 is SGHAT and CDR2 is FQNNGV. CDR3 loop: CASSPTSGVYEQFF. CDR3 bases: TGTGCCAGCAGCCCTACATCGGGAGTTTATGAGCAGTTCTTC.

The J gene is TRBJ1-4, the V gene TRBV7-8; D is ambiguous. The CDR3 length is 16 residues. Deletions cut 4 bases from V and 0 bases from J, with 12 bases between. Germline V CDR1 and CDR2: SGHVS, FQNEAQ. The CDR3: CASSSFRASTNEKLFF. Here the CDR3 DNA reads TGTGCCAGCAGCTCCTTTCGGGCCTCAACTAATGAAAAACTGTTTTTT.

The chain uses TRBV28 and TRBJ1-5; TRBD1 might be the D (5 bases). V lost 3 bases, J lost 6 bases, and 6 bases lay in between. CDR3 size: 12 residues. Germline V CDR1 and CDR2: MDHEN, SYDVKM. The CDR3 sequence: CASSLDIQPQHF. In nucleotides, the CDR3 is TGTGCCAGCAGTTTGGACATTCAGCCCCAGCATTTT.

This clone was seen a single time. The DNA of the CDR3 is TGTGCCAGCTCACCGGGCAGGGGAATGGTGGCAGGTACTCCAAATGAAAAACTGTTTTTT. Its translation is CASSPGRGMVAGTPNEKLFF. The chain uses TRBV18 and TRBJ1-4; possibly TRBD1 for D (6 bases). V gave up 3 bases and J gave up 5 bases, with 28 bases separating them. The CDR3 has 20 residues. Germline values: CDR1 KGHSH, CDR2 LQKENI.

The chain joins TRBV27 to TRBJ1-5; 10 bases are shared with TRBD1. Losses at the gene ends were 4 bases for V and 4 bases for J; bases not matched to a gene: 4. The CDR3 length is 15 residues. CDR1 is MNHEY, CDR2 SMNVEV, per germline (reference sequence). The CDR3 bases are TGTGCCAGCAGTTCATGGACAGGGGGAAATCAGCCCCAGCATTTT. This codes for CASSSWTGGNQPQHF.

The chain recombines TRBV28 with TRBJ1-5; 8 bases fit TRBD1. The germline V gene encodes CDR1 MDHEN and CDR2 SYDVKM. Unmatched junction bases numbered 3, after V lost 3 bases and J lost 5 bases. CDR3 length: 14 residues. CDR3 DNA: TGTGCCAGCAGTTTTGTGGACAGGGATCAGCCCCAGCATTTT. The encoded protein is CASSFVDRDQPQHF. Full variable domain (missing parts from reference TRBV28 and TRBJ1-5): DVKVTQSSRYLVKRTGEKVFLECVQDMDHENMFWYRQDPGLGLRLIYFSYDVKMKEKGDIPEGYSVSREKKERFSLILESASTNQTSMYLCASSFVDRDQPQHFGDGTRLSIL.

Here the CDR3 DNA reads TGCAGCGTTGGAGACCGCAGGAGGGTCCACACTGAAGCTTTCTTT. Translated: CSVGDRRRVHTEAFF. V and J are TRBV29-1 and TRBJ1-1; D ambiguous. The V gene's germline CDR1 is SQVTM and CDR2 ANQGSEA. The ends were cut back, 4 bases at V and 3 bases at J, with 18 bases in the middle. The CDR3 consists of 15 residues.

This chain joins TRBV28 and TRBJ2-2, with 7 nucleotides matching TRBD2. The CDR3 extends over 14 amino acids. Losses at the gene ends were 7 bases for V and 5 bases for J; bases not matched to a gene: 7. Germline V gene data show CDR1 as MDHEN and CDR2 as SYDVKM. The CDR3 reads CASTLRTRTGELFF. The DNA for the CDR3 is TGTGCCAGCACCCTGAGGACTAGAACCGGGGAGCTGTTTTTT. The full variable domain, with the rest looked up from reference TRBV28 and TRBJ2-2, is DVKVTQSSRYLVKRTGEKVFLECVQDMDHENMFWYRQDPGLGLRLIYFSYDVKMKEKGDIPEGYSVSREKKERFSLILESASTNQTSMYLCASTLRTRTGELFFGEGSRLTVL.

V usage is TRBV6-5 and J usage is TRBJ2-3; D gene uncertain. V lost 5 bases to trimming and J lost 3 bases, with 12 bases between them. The CDR3 covers 14 residues. The germline V gene encodes CDR1 MNHEY and CDR2 SVGAGI. The CDR3 DNA is TGTGCCAGCAGTCCTTGGGATGGGACAGATACGCAGTATTTT. Translation: CASSPWDGTDTQYF.

This clone has just one count. V gene TRBV6-5 combines with J gene TRBJ1-1; possibly TRBD1 for D (5 bases). The CDR3 contains 11 residues. Deletions cut 6 bases from V and 8 bases from J, with 10 bases between. Germline V gives CDR1 MNHEY, CDR2 SVGAGI. This chain's CDR3 is CASRRQREAFF. The CDR3 coding sequence is TGTGCCAGCAGACGACAGCGAGAAGCTTTCTTT.

This sequence joins TRBV19 and TRBJ1-5, with 7 positions matching TRBD1. Germline trimming cut 6 bases from V and 5 bases from J; bases unmatched to any gene: 4. In germline, CDR1 is LNHDA, CDR2 SQIVND (reference sequence). There are 13 residues in the CDR3. In DNA form, the CDR3 reads TGTGCCAGTAGCCGGGACAGCGATCAGCCCCAGCATTTT. As protein: CASSRDSDQPQHF. Using reference TRBV19 and TRBJ1-5 for the parts outside the CDR3, the full variable domain is DGGITQSPKYLFRKEGQNVTLSCEQNLNHDAMYWYRQDPGQGLRLIYYSQIVNDFQKGDIAEGYSVSREKKESFPLTVTSAQKNPTAFYLCASSRDSDQPQHFGDGTRLSIL.

This chain connects TRBV7-9 to TRBJ2-7; maybe TRBD2 (7 bases). The V gene's germline CDR1 is SEHNR and CDR2 FQNEAQ (reference sequence). This CDR3 has 15 residues. Deletions cut 1 base from V and 3 bases from J, with 13 bases between. The CDR3 sequence is CASSLVQGRVYEQYF. The CDR3 DNA sequence: TGTGCCAGCAGCTTAGTGCAGGGGAGGGTCTACGAGCAGTACTTC.

As regards this clone: The same CDR3 also results from other DNA sequences found in this sample. The J gene is TRBJ2-1, the V gene TRBV5-1; TRBD2 matches 16 bases. Germline V gives CDR1 SGHRS, CDR2 YFSETQ. V shed 3 bases and J 7 bases; nucleotides not matched to a gene: 1. The CDR3 has 15 residues. This chain's CDR3 is CASSSGLAGGNEQFF. The CDR3 DNA reads as TGCGCCAGCAGCTCGGGACTAGCGGGAGGGAATGAGCAGTTCTTC.

The chain has TRBV29-1 and TRBJ2-1; D is possibly TRBD1 (5 bases). The ends were cut back, 1 base at V and 6 bases at J, with 13 bases in the middle. The CDR3 has 14 residues. Germline CDR1 SQVTM, CDR2 ANQGSEA. DNA for the CDR3: TGCAGCGTTGAAGGTGCAGGGTACGGCAATGAGCAGTTCTTC. It is translated as CSVEGAGYGNEQFF.

This clone was recorded only once. This chain links TRBV6-5 with TRBJ1-1; 8 bases are shared with TRBD1. Germline V CDR1 and CDR2: MNHEY, SVGAGI. CDR3 length equals 14 residues. J was trimmed by 8 bases and V by 5 bases; bases with no gene match: 10. The CDR3 is CASSNTGTGLEAFF. As DNA, the CDR3 is TGTGCCAGCAGTAATACCGGGACAGGCCTAGAAGCTTTCTTT.

The V call is TRBV11-2, the J call TRBJ2-2, with D hard to call. The V end was cut by 1 base, the J end by 3 bases, with 6 bases between. The CDR3 consists of 14 residues. Germline V CDR1 and CDR2: SGHAT, FQNNGV. CDR3 nucleotides: TGTGCCAGCAGCTTAGCCGCACACACCGGGGAGCTGTTTTTT. Encoded protein: CASSLAAHTGELFF.

This chain links TRBV19 with TRBJ1-4; D gene uncertain. The CDR3 sequence is 12 residues long. The germline CDR1 and CDR2 sequences are LNHDA and SQIVND (reference sequence). The V gene lost 5 bases and the J gene lost 10 bases, with 11 bases spanning the gap. The DNA for the CDR3 is TGTGCCAGTAGTCCCCTAAGTCGAAAACTGTTTTTT. Amino acids: CASSPLSRKLFF. The variable domain in full, completed from reference TRBV19 and TRBJ1-4, reads DGGITQSPKYLFRKEGQNVTLSCEQNLNHDAMYWYRQDPGQGLRLIYYSQIVNDFQKGDIAEGYSVSREKKESFPLTVTSAQKNPTAFYLCASSPLSRKLFFGSGTQLSVL.

The chain recombines TRBV7-3 with TRBJ2-6, with D uncertain. This CDR3 region has 17 residues. Trimming removed 1 base from V and 2 bases from J, with 12 bases in between. Germline V CDR1 and CDR2: SGHTA, FQGTGA. The CDR3 region is CASSLKPLGAGANVLTF. The CDR3 bases are TGTGCCAGCAGCTTAAAGCCCCTAGGTGCTGGGGCCAACGTCCTGACTTTC.